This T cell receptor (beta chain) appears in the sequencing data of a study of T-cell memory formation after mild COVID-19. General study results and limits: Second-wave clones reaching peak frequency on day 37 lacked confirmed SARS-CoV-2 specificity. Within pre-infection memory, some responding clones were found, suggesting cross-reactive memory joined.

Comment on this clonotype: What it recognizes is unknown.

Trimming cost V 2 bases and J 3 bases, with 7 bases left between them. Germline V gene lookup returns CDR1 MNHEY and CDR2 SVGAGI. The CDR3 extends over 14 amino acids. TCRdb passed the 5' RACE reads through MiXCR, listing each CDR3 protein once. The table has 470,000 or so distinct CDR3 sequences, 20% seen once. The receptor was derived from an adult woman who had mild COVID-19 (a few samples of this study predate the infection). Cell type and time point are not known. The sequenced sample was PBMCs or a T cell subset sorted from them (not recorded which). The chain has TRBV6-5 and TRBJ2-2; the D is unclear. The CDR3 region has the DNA TGTGCCAGCAGTTACGGGCAGTACACCGGGGAGCTGTTTTTT. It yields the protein CASSYGQYTGELFF.